The TCR beta chain under discussion was sequenced for a study of blood T cell repertoires in COVID-19. The germline V and J ends were trimmed by 2 bases and 1 base, with 11 bases remaining between them. This CDR3 comprises 15 residues. In germline, CDR1 is LGHNA, CDR2 YSLEER. Only one count was recorded for this clone. Libraries were prepared by immunoSEQ multiplex PCR; TCRdb keeps only in-frame clonotypes and omits some of them. Seen here are 250,000 or so clones, 85% to 90% observed once, and the top ten hold more than 1.5%. The sample was PBMCs or T cells enriched from blood (not recorded which). The chain couples TRBV4-3 to TRBJ1-1, with a weak D call TRBD1 (5 bases). The TCR sequence derives from a man aged 35 to 55 who had recovered from COVID-19. CDR3 sequence (DNA): TGCGCCAGCAGCCAATTTGGGGCTCGGAACACTGAAGCTTTCTTT. Its protein product is CASSQFGARNTEAFF.